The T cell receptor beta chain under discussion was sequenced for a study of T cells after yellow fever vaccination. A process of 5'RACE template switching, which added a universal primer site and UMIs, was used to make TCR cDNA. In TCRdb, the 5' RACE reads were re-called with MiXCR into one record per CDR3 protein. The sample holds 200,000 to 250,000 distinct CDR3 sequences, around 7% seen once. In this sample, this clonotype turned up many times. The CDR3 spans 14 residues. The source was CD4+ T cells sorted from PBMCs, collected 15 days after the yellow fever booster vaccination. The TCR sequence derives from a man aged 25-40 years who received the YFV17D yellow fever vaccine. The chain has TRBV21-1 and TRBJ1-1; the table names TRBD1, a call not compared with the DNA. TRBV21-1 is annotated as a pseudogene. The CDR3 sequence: CASSRKGLNTEAFF. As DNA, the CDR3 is TGTGCCAGCAGCAGGAAAGGGTTGAACACTGAAGCTTTCTTT.